The T cell receptor beta chain under discussion was sequenced for a study of molecular identifiers for immune sequencing clone quantification. Naive CD8 libraries were made from approximately 20,000 to 1,000,000 sorted cells, and they used 10%, 30% or 50% RNA. With 5 bases removed from V and 1 base from J, the gap between germline ends came to 14 bases. CDR3 length: 16 amino acids. The germline V gene encodes CDR1 MNHEY and CDR2 SMNVEV (reference sequence). Broader study findings: Clones above 20 RNA copies contained over 99% of effector molecules but under 1% of naive ones.

This clonotype was detected a few times. Antigen: not known. Bulk TCR libraries were made with methods that had been previously described and with listed TCR primers. TCRdb called the PCR reads again in MiXCR, with one record for every CDR3 protein. This table has some 94,000 distinct CDR3 sequences, roughly 25% appearing once. The origin of this receptor is a human donor in good health. Some libraries in this study had Jurkat cell RNA spiked in. The chain combines TRBV27 with TRBJ2-2, with D perhaps matching TRBD2 (7 bases). The sample taken for sequencing was naive CD8+ T cells from blood, with Jurkat cell RNA spiked in. The subset: FACS-sorted CD8+CD4-CCR7+CD45RA+ naive T cells. CDR3 DNA sequence: TGTGCCAGCAGTGGGGGGGGCGGCGGGAACACCGGGGAGCTGTTTTTT. Protein sequence: CASSGGGGGNTGELFF.